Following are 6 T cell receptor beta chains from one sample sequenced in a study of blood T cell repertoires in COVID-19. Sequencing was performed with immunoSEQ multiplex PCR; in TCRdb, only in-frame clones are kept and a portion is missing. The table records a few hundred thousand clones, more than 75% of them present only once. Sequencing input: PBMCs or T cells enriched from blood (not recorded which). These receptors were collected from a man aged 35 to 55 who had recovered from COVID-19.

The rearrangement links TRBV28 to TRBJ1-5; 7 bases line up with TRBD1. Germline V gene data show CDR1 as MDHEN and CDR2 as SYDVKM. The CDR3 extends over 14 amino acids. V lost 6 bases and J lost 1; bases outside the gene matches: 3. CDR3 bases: TGTGCCAGCAGGACGACAGGGAGCAATCAGCCCCAGCATTTT. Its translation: CASRTTGSNQPQHF.

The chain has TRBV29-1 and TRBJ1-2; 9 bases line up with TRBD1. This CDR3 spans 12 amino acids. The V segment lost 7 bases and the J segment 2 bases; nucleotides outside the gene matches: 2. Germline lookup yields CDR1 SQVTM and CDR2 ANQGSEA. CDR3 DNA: TGCAGCGAAGGACAGGGGAACTATGGCTACACCTTC. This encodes CSEGQGNYGYTF.

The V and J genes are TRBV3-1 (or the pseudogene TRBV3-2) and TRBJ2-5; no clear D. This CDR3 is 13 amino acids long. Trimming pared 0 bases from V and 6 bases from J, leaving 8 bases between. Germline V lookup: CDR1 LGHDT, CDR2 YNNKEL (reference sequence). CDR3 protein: CASSQERRQTQYF. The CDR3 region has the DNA TGTGCCAGCAGCCAAGAAAGGCGGCAGACCCAGTACTTC.

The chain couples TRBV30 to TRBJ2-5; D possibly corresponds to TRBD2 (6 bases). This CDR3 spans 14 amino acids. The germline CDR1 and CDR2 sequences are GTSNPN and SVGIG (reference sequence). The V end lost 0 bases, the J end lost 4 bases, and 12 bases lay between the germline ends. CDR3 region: CAWSVLGGTETQYF. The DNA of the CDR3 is TGTGCCTGGAGTGTACTAGGAGGGACAGAGACCCAGTACTTC.

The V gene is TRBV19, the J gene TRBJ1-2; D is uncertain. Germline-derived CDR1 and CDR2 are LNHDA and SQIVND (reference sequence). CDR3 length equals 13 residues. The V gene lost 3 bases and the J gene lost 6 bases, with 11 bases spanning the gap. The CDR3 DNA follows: TGTGCCAGTAGTATCGGAGGGATCGATGGCTACACCTTC. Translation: CASSIGGIDGYTF.

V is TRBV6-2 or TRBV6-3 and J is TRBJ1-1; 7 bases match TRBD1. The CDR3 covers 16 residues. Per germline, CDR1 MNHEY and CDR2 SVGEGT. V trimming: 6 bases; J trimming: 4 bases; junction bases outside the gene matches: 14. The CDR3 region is CASSPGTAVVGTEAFF. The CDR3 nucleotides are TGTGCCAGCAGCCCAGGGACAGCAGTAGTGGGCACTGAAGCTTTCTTT.